This TCR beta chain came from a study of shared clonotypes between healthy human individuals. Turning to the study itself: Each donor's CD4 naive and CD4 memory cells filled three plates apiece, CD8 naive two, and CD8 memory one. Study-level points and caveats: Expectations were that clonotype sharing among donors would be affected by sequencing depth. In general, naive subsets displayed greater estimated richness than memory subsets did.

The study separated CD4+ cells into CD45RA+ naive and CD45RA-negative memory subsets. Only in-frame clones appear in the TCRdb table, and some are missing; sequencing was by immunoSEQ multiplex PCR. This table holds around 600,000 clones, approximately 97% found once. A word on this clone: Its antigen is currently unknown.

Germline CDR1 reads MDHEN; CDR2 reads SYDVKM. This CDR3 has 16 residues. J lost 4 bases, V lost 3 bases, and 7 bases had no gene match. This receptor was taken from a woman between 25 and 40 years old in good health. The specimen was naive CD4+ T cells sorted from blood. The subset here: CD45RA+ positively selected. The rearrangement links TRBV28 to TRBJ2-1; the match to TRBD1 covers 9 bases. CDR3 DNA sequence: TGTGCCAGCAGTTTCCCCGGACAGGGGACATACAATGAGCAGTTCTTC. Amino acid sequence: CASSFPGQGTYNEQFF.